The 29 T cell receptor beta chains below all came from one sample that was sequenced in a study of blood T cell repertoires in COVID-19. The method was immunoSEQ multiplex PCR; TCRdb's version includes in-frame clones alone and lacks a portion of them. The data show about 200,000 clones, approximately 86% seen once. Sequencing was carried out using PBMCs or T cells enriched from blood (not recorded which). The origin of the receptors is a woman between 40 and 55 years old with acute COVID-19.

This sequence joins TRBV3-1 (or the pseudogene TRBV3-2) and TRBJ1-5, with 7 bases lining up with TRBD1. V shed 1 base, J shed 2 bases, and the junction held 8 bases outside the gene matches. CDR3 length: 17 amino acids. Germline lookup yields CDR1 LGHDT and CDR2 YNNKEL (reference sequence). CDR3 coding DNA: TGTGCCAGCAGCCAAGGCGCCGACAGGGTGGGCAATCAGCCCCAGCATTTT. This translates into CASSQGADRVGNQPQHF.

The genes are TRBV7-2 and TRBJ2-7; D remains unclear. The length of the CDR3 is 14 residues. Trimming cost V 3 bases and J 1 base, with 10 bases left between them. Germline loops: CDR1 SGHTA, CDR2 FQGNSA. DNA for the CDR3: TGTGCCAGCAGCTTGTCTCGAGCTTCCTACGAGCAGTACTTC. Its translation is CASSLSRASYEQYF.

This chain joins TRBV25-1 and TRBJ1-3; D unclear. The V and J ends lost 1 base and 6 bases respectively, with 16 bases between them. Germline CDR1 MGHDK, CDR2 SYGVNS. There are 16 residues in the CDR3. The CDR3 DNA follows: TGTGCCAGCAGTGAATCCCTTACGATGACTGCAAACACCATATATTTT. Translating it yields CASSESLTMTANTIYF. Full variable domain (missing parts from reference TRBV25-1 and TRBJ1-3): EADIYQTPRYLVIGTGKKITLECSQTMGHDKMYWYQQDPGMELHLIHYSYGVNSTEKGDLSSESTVSRIRTEHFPLTLESARPSHTSQYLCASSESLTMTANTIYFGEGSWLTVV.

The gene calls are TRBV28 and TRBJ1-5; the match to TRBD1 covers 7 bases. Trimming at V came to 3 bases and at J to 5 bases, leaving 7 bases not matched to a gene. The V gene's germline CDR1 is MDHEN and CDR2 SYDVKM. This CDR3 contains 15 residues. Here the CDR3 reads CASSFRVRGHQPQHF. The DNA for the CDR3 is TGTGCCAGCAGTTTCCGGGTGAGGGGGCATCAGCCCCAGCATTTT.

This chain uses TRBV27 with TRBJ2-1, with D possibly matching TRBD2 (6 bases). V shed 7 bases and J shed 0 bases, with 16 bases lying between them. CDR1 is MNHEY and CDR2 is SMNVEV in the germline V gene (reference sequence). The CDR3 covers 16 residues. CDR3 coding DNA: TGTGCCAGCACTTCGGGGGTACGGAGCTCCTACAATGAGCAGTTCTTC. This codes for CASTSGVRSSYNEQFF.

This clone has only one observation. The chain has TRBV9 and TRBJ2-7; 9 bases align to TRBD1. The V and J ends lost 2 bases and 2 bases, in that order; junction bases with no gene match: 2. CDR1 and CDR2 from the germline V gene are SGDLS and YYNGEE. This CDR3 region has 14 residues. CDR3 DNA sequence: TGTGCCAGCAGCGTTGGGACAGGGACCTACGAGCAGTACTTC. This encodes CASSVGTGTYEQYF. Looking up the rest from reference TRBV9 and TRBJ2-7 gives the full variable domain: DSGVTQTPKHLITATGQRVTLRCSPRSGDLSVYWYQQSLDQGLQFLIQYYNGEERAKGNILERFSAQQFPDLHSELNLSSLELGDSALYFCASSVGTGTYEQYFGPGTRLTVT.

The CDR3 is CASRDSGVSDFGANVLTF. In DNA form, the CDR3 reads TGTGCCAGCAGGGATAGCGGGGTGTCCGACTTCGGGGCCAACGTCCTGACTTTC. The chain uses TRBV5-6 and TRBJ2-6, with 8 nucleotides matching TRBD2. CDR3 length: 18 residues. CDR1 is SGHDT and CDR2 is YYEEEE in the germline V gene. The J segment lost 4 bases and the V segment lost 5 bases, leaving 14 bases of the junction unmatched. The full variable domain, completed using reference TRBV5-6 and TRBJ2-6, is DAGVTQSPTHLIKTRGQQVTLRCSPKSGHDTVSWYQQALGQGPQFIFQYYEEEERQRGNFPDRFSGHQFPNYSSELNVNALLLGDSALYLCASRDSGVSDFGANVLTFGAGSRLTVL.

This chain joins TRBV6-5 and TRBJ1-5; D remains unclear. Trimming removed 8 bases at V and 7 bases at J, with 12 bases between. Per the germline V gene, CDR1 is MNHEY and CDR2 is SVGAGI. This CDR3 contains 12 residues. The CDR3 protein is CASGGGGQPQHF. CDR3 nucleotide sequence: TGTGCCAGCGGCGGAGGAGGGCAGCCCCAGCATTTT.

The table lists this clone with a few counts. The chain joins TRBV10-3 to TRBJ2-7, with D maybe TRBD2 (6 bases). V gave up 8 bases and J gave up 4 bases, with 12 bases separating them. Germline values: CDR1 ENHRY, CDR2 SYGVKD. The CDR3 totals 12 residues. CDR3 protein: CAIGLQEYEQYF. CDR3 DNA: TGTGCCATCGGACTACAAGAATACGAGCAGTACTTC.

A remark on this clone: This specimen includes other DNA sequences encoding the same CDR3. The rearrangement links TRBV28 to TRBJ1-1; 10 nucleotides agree with TRBD1. CDR1 is MDHEN and CDR2 is SYDVKM in the germline V gene. The CDR3 totals 12 residues. The V and J ends lost 6 bases and 8 bases, in that order; junction bases with no gene match: 3. As DNA, the CDR3 is TGTGCCAGCAGGACAGGGGGCACCGAAGCTTTCTTT. Protein product: CASRTGGTEAFF.

The chain is built from TRBV2 and TRBJ2-1; 12 bases line up with TRBD1. The J segment lost 6 bases and the V segment lost 7 bases, leaving 7 bases of the junction unmatched. Germline CDR1 SNHLY, CDR2 FYNNEI. The CDR3 is 15 amino acids. Here the CDR3 reads CASNKGQGAFNEQFF. CDR3 DNA: TGTGCCAGCAATAAGGGACAGGGGGCCTTCAATGAGCAGTTCTTC.

The table lists this clone with a few counts. This chain uses TRBV20-1 with TRBJ2-5, with D possibly being TRBD2 (6 bases). Trimming took 4 bases from V and 5 from J, leaving 8 bases between them. Germline V gives CDR1 DFQATT, CDR2 SNEGSKA (reference sequence). The CDR3 is made up of 11 amino acids. The CDR3 region is CSATSGETQYF. CDR3 coding DNA: TGCAGTGCTACAAGCGGGGAGACCCAGTACTTC.

CDR3 nucleotide sequence: TGTGCCACCCAGCGGGGCCTTATCTACGAGCAGTACTTC. Its protein product is CATQRGLIYEQYF. The V call is TRBV28, the J call TRBJ2-7, with 7 nucleotides matching TRBD2. The V segment lost 10 bases and the J segment 3 bases; nucleotides outside the gene matches: 9. This CDR3 is 13 amino acids long. Per the germline V gene, CDR1 is MDHEN and CDR2 is SYDVKM.

The chain carries TRBV2 and TRBJ2-1; D unclear. Trimming shortened V by 3 bases and J by 2 bases, and 11 bases separated the two germline ends. There are 15 residues in the CDR3. Germline assignment: CDR1 SNHLY and CDR2 FYNNEI. As DNA, the CDR3 is TGTGCCAGCAGTGAGCTGCGGAGCACCTACAATGAGCAGTTCTTC. This codes for CASSELRSTYNEQFF.

This sequence joins TRBV7-8 and TRBJ2-5, with D tentatively TRBD2 (6 bases). The CDR3 has 16 amino acids. Germline V gives CDR1 SGHVS, CDR2 FQNEAQ. V dropped 4 bases and J dropped 5 bases, with 20 bases sitting between them. CDR3 nucleotides: TGTGCCAGCAGCTCCATCAGGTCCTCGGCGGGGGAGACCCAGTACTTC. This gives the protein CASSSIRSSAGETQYF. Full variable domain (missing parts from reference TRBV7-8 and TRBJ2-5): GAGVSQSPRYKVAKRGQDVALRCDPISGHVSLFWYQQALGQGPEFLTYFQNEAQLDKSGLPSDRFFAERPEGSVSTLKIQRTQQEDSAVYLCASSSIRSSAGETQYFGPGTRLLVL.

This chain links TRBV14 with TRBJ2-7, with unresolved D. CDR1 and CDR2 from the germline V gene are SGHDN and FVKESK. The CDR3 has 16 amino acids. Trimming pared 1 base from V and 0 bases from J, leaving 13 bases between. Here the CDR3 DNA reads TGTGCCAGCAGCCAAGGTCATGGCGGTAGCTCCTACGAGCAGTACTTC. Amino acid sequence: CASSQGHGGSSYEQYF.

This clone came up a few times. The chain is built from TRBV13 and TRBJ1-1, with no clear D. Looked up from germline, CDR1 is PRHDT and CDR2 is FYEKMQ (reference sequence). CDR3 length: 12 amino acids. The ends were cut back, 1 base at V and 6 bases at J, with 6 bases in the middle. CDR3 sequence reads: CASSLVGAEAFF. Written as DNA, the CDR3 is TGTGCCAGCAGCTTAGTCGGGGCTGAAGCTTTCTTT.

V is TRBV15 and J is TRBJ1-3; TRBD1 matches at 8 bases. CDR1 is LNHNV and CDR2 is YYDKDF in the germline V gene (reference sequence). J gave up 7 bases and V 0 bases, and 5 bases lay outside the gene matches. CDR3 length equals 15 residues. Here the CDR3 reads CATSRDRTGRNTIYF. In DNA form, the CDR3 reads TGTGCCACCAGCAGAGACCGGACAGGGAGGAACACCATATATTTT.

The V and J genes are TRBV11-2 and TRBJ2-1; D is uncertain. Trimming stripped 8 bases from V and 8 bases from J, with 13 bases between. The CDR3 consists of 12 residues. Germline V gene lookup returns CDR1 SGHAT and CDR2 FQNNGV. The DNA for the CDR3 is TGTGCCAGCGGTGATTCGCGAGATGAGCAGTTCTTC. The encoded protein is CASGDSRDEQFF.

The chain has TRBV24-1 and TRBJ2-5; 7 bases fit TRBD1. This CDR3 has 12 residues. Germline CDR1 KGHDR, CDR2 SFDVKD. V lost 5 bases, J lost 4 bases, and 0 bases stayed unmatched. CDR3: CATSGTGETQYF. The CDR3 bases are TGTGCCACCAGTGGGACAGGAGAGACCCAGTACTTC.

The CDR3 DNA reads as TGCAGTGCTAGTAATCGAGGGGAGACCCAGTACTTC. It codes for CSASNRGETQYF. This sequence joins TRBV20-1 and TRBJ2-5; a weak D match, TRBD2 (5 bases). The CDR3 has 12 amino acids. The V and J ends lost 3 bases and 5 bases respectively, with 10 bases between them. Germline CDR1 and CDR2: DFQATT and SNEGSKA (reference sequence).

The chain recombines TRBV7-6 with TRBJ2-2; a possible D gene is TRBD2 (6 bases). The CDR3 contains 17 residues. Deletions cut 5 bases from V and 5 bases from J, with 21 bases between. From germline, CDR1 is SGHVS and CDR2 FNYEAQ. CDR3 amino acids: CASSPTRGASPTGELFF. The CDR3, as DNA: TGTGCCAGCAGCCCCACTCGCGGGGCCAGCCCTACCGGGGAGCTGTTTTTT. Full variable domain (missing parts from reference TRBV7-6 and TRBJ2-2): GAGVSQSPRYKVTKRGQDVALRCDPISGHVSLYWYRQALGQGPEFLTYFNYEAQQDKSGLPNDRFSAERPEGSISTLTIQRTEQRDSAMYRCASSPTRGASPTGELFFGEGSRLTVL.

The rearrangement uses TRBV28 and TRBJ2-7; weak D call: TRBD2 (6 bases). CDR3 length equals 14 residues. The germline V and J ends were trimmed by 8 bases and 1 base, with 15 bases remaining between them. Germline V gene data show CDR1 as MDHEN and CDR2 as SYDVKM. CDR3 region: CASGRGDGSYEQYF. CDR3 coding DNA: TGTGCCAGCGGGCGGGGTGACGGTTCCTACGAGCAGTACTTC.

The chain uses TRBV18 and TRBJ2-3; 11 bases are a match to TRBD1. There are 16 residues in the CDR3. The germline V gene has CDR1 KGHSH and CDR2 LQKENI. The junction had 5 bases not matched to a gene; V was cut back by 3 bases and J by 3 bases. CDR3 sequence (DNA): TGTGCCAGCTCACCGGACAGGGGGCGCAGTACAGATACGCAGTATTTT. The encoded protein is CASSPDRGRSTDTQYF.

The gene calls are TRBV11-2 and TRBJ2-5; 9 bases line up with TRBD1. There are 14 residues in the CDR3. Germline CDR1 is SGHAT and CDR2 is FQNNGV. Trimming cost V 5 bases and J 4 bases; bases outside gene matches: 5. The CDR3 protein is CASSPRGQGETQYF. The CDR3 region has the DNA TGTGCCAGCAGCCCGAGGGGACAGGGAGAGACCCAGTACTTC.

This clone has just a few counts. V usage is TRBV25-1 and J usage is TRBJ1-2, with a weak D call TRBD1 (5 bases). Trimming removed 4 bases at V and 1 base at J, with 13 bases between. The germline CDR1 and CDR2 sequences are MGHDK and SYGVNS. The CDR3 contains 15 residues. Written as DNA, the CDR3 is TGTGCCAGCAGTGCGGTGGGGCTCTTTAACTATGGCTACACCTTC. It codes for CASSAVGLFNYGYTF.

The J gene is TRBJ2-2, the V gene TRBV11-2; possibly TRBD2 for D (5 bases). CDR1 and CDR2 (germline): SGHAT, FQNNGV. Trimming shortened V by 1 base and J by 2 bases, and 17 bases separated the two germline ends. This CDR3 is 18 amino acids long. The DNA for the CDR3 is TGTGCCAGCAGCTTAGGGTATACTGGCGGGCTCAACACCGGGGAGCTGTTTTTT. Translating gives CASSLGYTGGLNTGELFF. Combining the CDR3 with reference TRBV11-2 and TRBJ2-2 gives the whole variable domain EAGVAQSPRYKIIEKRQSVAFWCNPISGHATLYWYQQILGQGPKLLIQFQNNGVVDDSQLPKDRFSAERLKGVDSTLKIQPAKLEDSAVYLCASSLGYTGGLNTGELFFGEGSRLTVL.

V and J are TRBV28 and TRBJ2-1, with TRBD1 identical over 7 bases. The CDR3 consists of 17 residues. Germline-derived CDR1 and CDR2 are MDHEN and SYDVKM. V lost 3 bases to trimming and J lost 2 bases; unmatched junction nucleotides: 10. The CDR3 DNA reads as TGTGCCAGCAGTTTGTGGCTAGCTCAGGGGGCCTACAATGAGCAGTTCTTC. Encoded protein: CASSLWLAQGAYNEQFF. Filled out from reference TRBV28 and TRBJ2-1, the complete variable domain reads DVKVTQSSRYLVKRTGEKVFLECVQDMDHENMFWYRQDPGLGLRLIYFSYDVKMKEKGDIPEGYSVSREKKERFSLILESASTNQTSMYLCASSLWLAQGAYNEQFFGPGTRLTVL.

V is TRBV11-2 and J is TRBJ2-3; D is possibly TRBD1 (6 bases). The V and J ends lost 6 bases and 0 bases respectively, with 13 bases between them. Germline V lookup: CDR1 SGHAT, CDR2 FQNNGV. This CDR3 is built from 15 residues. The CDR3 DNA reads as TGTGCCAGCAGGAGTGACAGGCCCAGCACAGATACGCAGTATTTT. Protein sequence: CASRSDRPSTDTQYF.